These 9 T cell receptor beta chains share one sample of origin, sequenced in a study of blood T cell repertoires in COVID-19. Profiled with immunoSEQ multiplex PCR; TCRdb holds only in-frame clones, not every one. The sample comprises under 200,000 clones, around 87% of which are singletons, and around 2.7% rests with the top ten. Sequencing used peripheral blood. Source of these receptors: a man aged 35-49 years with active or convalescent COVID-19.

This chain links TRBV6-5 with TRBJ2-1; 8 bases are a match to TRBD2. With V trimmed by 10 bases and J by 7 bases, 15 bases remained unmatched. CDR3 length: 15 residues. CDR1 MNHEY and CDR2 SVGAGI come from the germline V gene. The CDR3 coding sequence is TGTGCCATATCCAAACTAGCGGAGGATATAAATGAGCAGTTCTTC. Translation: CAISKLAEDINEQFF.

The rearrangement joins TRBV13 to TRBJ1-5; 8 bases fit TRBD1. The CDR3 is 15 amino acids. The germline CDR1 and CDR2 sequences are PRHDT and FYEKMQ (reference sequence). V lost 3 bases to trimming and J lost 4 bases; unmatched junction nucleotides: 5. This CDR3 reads CASSFRQGPNQPQHF. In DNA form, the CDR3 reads TGTGCCAGCAGCTTCAGACAGGGGCCGAATCAGCCCCAGCATTTT. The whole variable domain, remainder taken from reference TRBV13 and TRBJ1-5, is AAGVIQSPRHLIKEKRETATLKCYPIPRHDTVYWYQQGPGQDPQFLISFYEKMQSDKGSIPDRFSAQQFSDYHSELNMSSLELGDSALYFCASSFRQGPNQPQHFGDGTRLSIL.

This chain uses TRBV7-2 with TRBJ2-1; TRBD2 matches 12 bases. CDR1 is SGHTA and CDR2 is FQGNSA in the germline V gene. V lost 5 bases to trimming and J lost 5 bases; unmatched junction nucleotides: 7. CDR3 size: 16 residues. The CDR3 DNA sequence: TGTGCCAGCAGCCCCCGACTAGCGGGGGTGAACAATGAGCAGTTCTTC. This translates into CASSPRLAGVNNEQFF.

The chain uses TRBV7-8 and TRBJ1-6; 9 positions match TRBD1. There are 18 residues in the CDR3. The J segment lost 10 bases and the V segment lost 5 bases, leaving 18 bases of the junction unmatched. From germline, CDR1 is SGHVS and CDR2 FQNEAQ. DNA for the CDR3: TGTGCCAGCAGCCACAAGGTCCCGGGACAGGGAAAGGGATCACCCCTCCACTTT. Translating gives CASSHKVPGQGKGSPLHF.

The CDR3 sequence: CATPTGSPLEQYF. CDR3 sequence (DNA): TGTGCCACCCCGACAGGGAGCCCTCTCGAGCAGTACTTC. This rearrangement joins TRBV6-4 to TRBJ2-7; 7 bases agree with TRBD1. CDR1 and CDR2 from the germline V gene are MRHNA and SNTAGT. The CDR3 sequence is 13 residues long. V lost 10 bases to trimming and J lost 6 bases; unmatched junction nucleotides: 12.

The CDR3 spells CASGTGDSPLHF. The CDR3 nucleotides are TGTGCCAGTGGAACAGGGGATTCACCCCTCCACTTT. The genes are TRBV19 and TRBJ1-6; TRBD1 matches 7 bases. CDR1 and CDR2 (germline): LNHDA, SQIVND (reference sequence). The CDR3 contains 12 residues. V lost 8 bases to trimming and J lost 8 bases; unmatched junction nucleotides: 3.

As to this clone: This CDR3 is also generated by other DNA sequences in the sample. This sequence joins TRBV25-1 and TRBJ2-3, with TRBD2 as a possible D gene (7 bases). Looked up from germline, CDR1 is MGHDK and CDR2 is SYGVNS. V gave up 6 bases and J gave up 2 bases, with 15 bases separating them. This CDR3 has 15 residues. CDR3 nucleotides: TGTGCCAGCAGCGTCCGAGGGGGGGCCACAGATACGCAGTATTTT. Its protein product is CASSVRGGATDTQYF.

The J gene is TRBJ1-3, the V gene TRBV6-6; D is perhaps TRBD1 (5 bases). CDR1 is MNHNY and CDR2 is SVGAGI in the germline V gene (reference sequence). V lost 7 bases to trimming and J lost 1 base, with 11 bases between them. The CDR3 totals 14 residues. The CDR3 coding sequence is TGTGCCAGCAAGGTGACAGATTCTGGAAACACCATATATTTT. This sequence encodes CASKVTDSGNTIYF.

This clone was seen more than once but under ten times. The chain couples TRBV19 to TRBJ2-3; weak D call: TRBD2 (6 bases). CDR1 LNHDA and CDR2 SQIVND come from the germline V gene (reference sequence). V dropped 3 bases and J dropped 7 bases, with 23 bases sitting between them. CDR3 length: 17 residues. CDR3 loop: CASSMGWGDGGINTQYF. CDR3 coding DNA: TGTGCCAGTAGTATGGGTTGGGGGGACGGGGGAATCAATACGCAGTATTTT.